Reported below is one T cell receptor beta chain. Its antigen is undetermined. The sample comes from a study of shared clonotypes between healthy human individuals. Study details: For every donor, three CD4 naive, three CD4 memory, two CD8 naive and one CD8 memory plates were used.

The naive CD8 population came from CD45RO-negative cells selected for CCR7, without terminally differentiated effector memory CD45RA+ cells. The CDR3 totals 12 residues. The V end was cut by 1 base, the J end by 4 bases, with 4 bases between. The germline gives CDR1 SGHTS, CDR2 YDEGEE. The repertoire was sequenced with immunoSEQ multiplex PCR; TCRdb's copy has only in-frame clones and lacks some. Of nearly 2 million clones in the sample, just under 95% were seen once. The study, taken as a whole, reports: Even with large depth, rarefaction showed that sorted-subset sequencing was incomplete.

This receptor was obtained from a young man in good health. The sequenced material came from naive CD8+ T cells sorted from blood. The chain recombines TRBV5-8 with TRBJ2-3, with D unclear. In nucleotides, the CDR3 is TGTGCCAGCAGCTTGAGGGCAGATACGCAGTATTTT. Protein product: CASSLRADTQYF.